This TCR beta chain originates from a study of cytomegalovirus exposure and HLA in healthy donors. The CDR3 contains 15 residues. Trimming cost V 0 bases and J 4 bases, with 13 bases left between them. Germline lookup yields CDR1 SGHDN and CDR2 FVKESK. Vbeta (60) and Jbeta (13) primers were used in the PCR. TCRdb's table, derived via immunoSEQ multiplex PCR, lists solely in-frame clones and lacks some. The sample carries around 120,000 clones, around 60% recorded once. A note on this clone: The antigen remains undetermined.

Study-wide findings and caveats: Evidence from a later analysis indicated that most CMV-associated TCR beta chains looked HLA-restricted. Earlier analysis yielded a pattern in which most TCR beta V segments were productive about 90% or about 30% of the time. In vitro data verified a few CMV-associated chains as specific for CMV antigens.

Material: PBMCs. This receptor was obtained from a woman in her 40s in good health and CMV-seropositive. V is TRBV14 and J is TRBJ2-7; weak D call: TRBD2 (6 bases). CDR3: CASSQDAPGGYEQYF. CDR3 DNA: TGTGCCAGCAGCCAAGACGCGCCAGGAGGGTACGAGCAGTACTTC. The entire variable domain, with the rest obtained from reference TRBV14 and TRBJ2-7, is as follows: EAGVTQFPSHSVIEKGQTVTLRCDPISGHDNLYWYRRVMGKEIKFLLHFVKESKQDESGMPNNRFLAERTGGTYSTLKVQPAELEDSGVYFCASSQDAPGGYEQYFGPGTRLTVT.